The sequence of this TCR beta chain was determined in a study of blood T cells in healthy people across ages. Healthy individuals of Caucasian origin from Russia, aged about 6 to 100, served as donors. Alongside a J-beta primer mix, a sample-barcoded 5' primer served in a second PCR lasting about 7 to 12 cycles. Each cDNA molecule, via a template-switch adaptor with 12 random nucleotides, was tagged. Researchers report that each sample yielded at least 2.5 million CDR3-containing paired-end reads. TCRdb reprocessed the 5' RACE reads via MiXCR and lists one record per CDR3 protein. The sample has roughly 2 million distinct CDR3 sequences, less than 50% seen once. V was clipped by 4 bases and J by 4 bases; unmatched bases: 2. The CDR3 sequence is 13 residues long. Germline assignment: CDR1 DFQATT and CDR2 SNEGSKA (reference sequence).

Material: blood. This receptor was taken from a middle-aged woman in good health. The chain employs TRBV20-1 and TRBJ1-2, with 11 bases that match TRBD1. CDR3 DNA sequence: TGCAGTGCTACCGGGACAGGGGGCTATGGCTACACCTTC. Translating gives CSATGTGGYGYTF.